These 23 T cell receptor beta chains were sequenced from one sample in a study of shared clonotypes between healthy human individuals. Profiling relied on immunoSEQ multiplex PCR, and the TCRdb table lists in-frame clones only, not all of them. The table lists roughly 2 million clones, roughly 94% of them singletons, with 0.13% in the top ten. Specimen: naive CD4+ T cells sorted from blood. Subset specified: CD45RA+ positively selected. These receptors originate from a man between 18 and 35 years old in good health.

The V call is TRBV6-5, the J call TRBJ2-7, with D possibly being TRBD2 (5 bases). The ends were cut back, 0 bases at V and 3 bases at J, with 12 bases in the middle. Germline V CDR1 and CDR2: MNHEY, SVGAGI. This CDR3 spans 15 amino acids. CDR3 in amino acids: CASSYSREPLYEQYF. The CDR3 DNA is TGTGCCAGCAGTTACTCCCGGGAACCACTCTACGAGCAGTACTTC.

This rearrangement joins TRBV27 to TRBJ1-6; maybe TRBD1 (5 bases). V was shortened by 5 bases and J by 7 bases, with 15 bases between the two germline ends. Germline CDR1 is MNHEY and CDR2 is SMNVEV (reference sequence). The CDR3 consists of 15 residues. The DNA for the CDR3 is TGTGCCAGCAGTGAATCCGGGACTAGAAATTCACCCCTCCACTTT. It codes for CASSESGTRNSPLHF.

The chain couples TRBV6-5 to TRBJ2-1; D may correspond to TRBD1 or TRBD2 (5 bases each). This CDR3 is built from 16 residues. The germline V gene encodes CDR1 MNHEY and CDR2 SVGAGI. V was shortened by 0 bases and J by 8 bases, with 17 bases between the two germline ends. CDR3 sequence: CASSYSTGRLGYEQFF. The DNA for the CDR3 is TGTGCCAGCAGTTACTCGACGGGGCGGCTAGGCTATGAGCAGTTCTTC.

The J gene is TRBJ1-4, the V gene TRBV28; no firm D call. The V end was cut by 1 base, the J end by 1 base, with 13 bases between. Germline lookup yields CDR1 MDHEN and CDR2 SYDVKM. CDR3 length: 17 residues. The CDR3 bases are TGTGCCAGCAGTTTATCTGGGTTGGGGTTAACTAATGAAAAACTGTTTTTT. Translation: CASSLSGLGLTNEKLFF. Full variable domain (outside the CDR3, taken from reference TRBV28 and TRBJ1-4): DVKVTQSSRYLVKRTGEKVFLECVQDMDHENMFWYRQDPGLGLRLIYFSYDVKMKEKGDIPEGYSVSREKKERFSLILESASTNQTSMYLCASSLSGLGLTNEKLFFGSGTQLSVL.

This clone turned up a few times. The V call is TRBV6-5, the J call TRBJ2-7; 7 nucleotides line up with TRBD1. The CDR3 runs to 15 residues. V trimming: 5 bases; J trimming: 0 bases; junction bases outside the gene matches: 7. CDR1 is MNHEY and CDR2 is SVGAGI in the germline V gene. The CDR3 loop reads CASSQWDSRSYEQYF. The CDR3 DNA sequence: TGTGCCAGCAGTCAGTGGGACAGTCGCTCCTACGAGCAGTACTTC.

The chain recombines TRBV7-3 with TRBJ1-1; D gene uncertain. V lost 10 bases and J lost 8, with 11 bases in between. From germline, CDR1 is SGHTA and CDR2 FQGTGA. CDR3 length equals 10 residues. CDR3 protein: CATRGSEAFF. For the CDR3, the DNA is TGTGCCACCAGAGGGTCCGAAGCTTTCTTT.

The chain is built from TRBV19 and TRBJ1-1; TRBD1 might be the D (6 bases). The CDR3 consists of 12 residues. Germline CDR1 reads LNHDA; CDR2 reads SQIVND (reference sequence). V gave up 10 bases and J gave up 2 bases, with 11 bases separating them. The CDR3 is CAIKGVNTEAFF. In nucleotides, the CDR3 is TGTGCCATTAAGGGGGTCAACACTGAAGCTTTCTTT.

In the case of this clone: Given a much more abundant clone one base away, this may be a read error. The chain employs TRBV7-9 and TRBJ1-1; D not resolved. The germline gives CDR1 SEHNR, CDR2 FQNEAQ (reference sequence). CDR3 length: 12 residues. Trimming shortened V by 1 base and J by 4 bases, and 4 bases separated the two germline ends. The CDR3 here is CASSLDRTEAFF. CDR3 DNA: TGTGCCAGCAGCTTAGACCGCACTGAAGCTTTCTTT.

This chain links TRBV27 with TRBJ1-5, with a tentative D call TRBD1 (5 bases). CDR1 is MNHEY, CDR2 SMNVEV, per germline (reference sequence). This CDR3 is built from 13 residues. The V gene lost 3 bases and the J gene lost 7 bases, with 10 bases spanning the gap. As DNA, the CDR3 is TGTGCCAGCAGTTTGGTAAGGGACCAGCCCCAGCATTTT. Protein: CASSLVRDQPQHF.

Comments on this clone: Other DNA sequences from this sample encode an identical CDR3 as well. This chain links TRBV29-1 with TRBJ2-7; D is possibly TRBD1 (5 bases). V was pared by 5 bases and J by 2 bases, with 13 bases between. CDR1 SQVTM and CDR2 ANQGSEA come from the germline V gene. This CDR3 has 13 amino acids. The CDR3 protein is CSVQQVLTYEQYF. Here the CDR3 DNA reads TGCAGCGTTCAACAGGTTTTAACCTACGAGCAGTACTTC.

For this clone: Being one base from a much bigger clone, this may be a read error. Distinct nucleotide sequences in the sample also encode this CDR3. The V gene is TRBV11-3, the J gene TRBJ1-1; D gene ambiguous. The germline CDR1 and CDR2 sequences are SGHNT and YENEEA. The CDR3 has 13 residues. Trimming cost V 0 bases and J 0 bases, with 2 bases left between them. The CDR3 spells CASSLDLNTEAFF. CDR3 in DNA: TGTGCCAGCAGCTTAGATCTGAACACTGAAGCTTTCTTT.

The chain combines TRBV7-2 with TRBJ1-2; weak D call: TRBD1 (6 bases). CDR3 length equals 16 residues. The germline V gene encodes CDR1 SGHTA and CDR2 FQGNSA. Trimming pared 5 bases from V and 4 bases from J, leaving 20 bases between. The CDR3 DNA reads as TGTGCCAGCAGCCAGGACAGCGCCGCTAGCGTCTATGGCTACACCTTC. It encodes CASSQDSAASVYGYTF.

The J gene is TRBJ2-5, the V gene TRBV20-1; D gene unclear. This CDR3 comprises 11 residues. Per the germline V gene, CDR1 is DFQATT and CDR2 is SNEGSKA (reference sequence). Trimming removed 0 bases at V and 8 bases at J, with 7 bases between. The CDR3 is CSARDLPTQYF. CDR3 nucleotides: TGCAGTGCTAGAGATCTGCCAACCCAGTACTTC.

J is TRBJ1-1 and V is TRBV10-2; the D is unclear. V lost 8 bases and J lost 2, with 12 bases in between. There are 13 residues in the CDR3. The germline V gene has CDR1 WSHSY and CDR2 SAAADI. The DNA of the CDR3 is TGCGCCAGCCGGCTGCTTTTAAACACTGAAGCTTTCTTT. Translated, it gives CASRLLLNTEAFF.

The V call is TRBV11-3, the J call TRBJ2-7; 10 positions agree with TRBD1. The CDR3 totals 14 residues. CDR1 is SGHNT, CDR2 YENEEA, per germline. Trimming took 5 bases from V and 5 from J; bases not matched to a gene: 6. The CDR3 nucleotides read TGTGCCAGCAGCACCGGGACAGGGGATGACGAGCAGTACTTC. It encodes CASSTGTGDDEQYF.

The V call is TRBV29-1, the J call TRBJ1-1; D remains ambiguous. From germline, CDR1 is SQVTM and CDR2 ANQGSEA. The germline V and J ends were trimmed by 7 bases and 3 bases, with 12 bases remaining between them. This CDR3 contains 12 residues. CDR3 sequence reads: CSAQGYYTEAFF. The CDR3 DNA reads TGCAGCGCTCAAGGATATTACACTGAAGCTTTCTTT. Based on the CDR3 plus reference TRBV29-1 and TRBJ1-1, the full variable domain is SAVISQKPSRDICQRGTSLTIQCQVDSQVTMMFWYRQQPGQSLTLIATANQGSEATYESGFVIDKFPISRPNLTFSTLTVSNMSPEDSSIYLCSAQGYYTEAFFGQGTRLTVV.

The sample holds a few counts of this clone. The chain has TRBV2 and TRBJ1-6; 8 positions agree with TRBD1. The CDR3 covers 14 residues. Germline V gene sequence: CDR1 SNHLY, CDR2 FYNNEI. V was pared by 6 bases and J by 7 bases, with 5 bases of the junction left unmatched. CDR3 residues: CASRQTGDNSPLHF. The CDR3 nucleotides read TGTGCCAGCAGGCAGACAGGGGACAATTCACCCCTCCACTTT.

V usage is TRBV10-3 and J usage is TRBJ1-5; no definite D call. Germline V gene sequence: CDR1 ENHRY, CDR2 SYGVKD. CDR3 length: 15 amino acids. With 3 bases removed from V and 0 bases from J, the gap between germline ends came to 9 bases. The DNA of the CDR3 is TGTGCCATCAGTGATAGTCCACTTAGCAATCAGCCCCAGCATTTT. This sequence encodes CAISDSPLSNQPQHF.

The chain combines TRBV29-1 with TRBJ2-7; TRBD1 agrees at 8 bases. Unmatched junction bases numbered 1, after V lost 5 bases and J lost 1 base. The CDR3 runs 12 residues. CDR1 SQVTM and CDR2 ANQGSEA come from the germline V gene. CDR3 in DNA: TGCAGCGTTCGACAGGGGTCCTACGAGCAGTACTTC. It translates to CSVRQGSYEQYF.

As DNA, the CDR3 is TGTGCCAGCAGCTTAGCGGCCCAAGCTAGTCAGCCCCAGCATTTT. It encodes CASSLAAQASQPQHF. The chain joins TRBV7-2 to TRBJ1-5; D remains unclear. This CDR3 is 15 amino acids long. Germline assignment: CDR1 SGHTA and CDR2 FQGNSA. Deletions cut 0 bases from V and 6 bases from J, with 12 bases between.

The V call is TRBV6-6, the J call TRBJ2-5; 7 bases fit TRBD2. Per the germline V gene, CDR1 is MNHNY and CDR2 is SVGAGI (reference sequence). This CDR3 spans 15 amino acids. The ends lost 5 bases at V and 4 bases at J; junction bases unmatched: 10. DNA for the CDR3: TGTGCCAGCAGTGCCGCGAGGACTAGGTCAGAGACCCAGTACTTC. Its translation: CASSAARTRSETQYF.

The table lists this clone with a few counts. Written as DNA, the CDR3 is TGTGCCAGTAGTATAGAGGTACTGAACACCGGGGAGCTGTTTTTT. Translation: CASSIEVLNTGELFF. The gene calls are TRBV19 and TRBJ2-2; D unresolved. The germline V gene has CDR1 LNHDA and CDR2 SQIVND (reference sequence). This CDR3 is 15 amino acids long. Deletions cut 0 bases from V and 1 base from J, with 6 bases between.

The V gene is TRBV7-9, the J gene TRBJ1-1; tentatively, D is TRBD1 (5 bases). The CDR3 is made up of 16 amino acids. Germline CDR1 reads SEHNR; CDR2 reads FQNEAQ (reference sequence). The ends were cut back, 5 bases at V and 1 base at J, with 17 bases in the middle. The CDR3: CASSPYGTSPNTEAFF. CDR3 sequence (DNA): TGTGCCAGCAGCCCCTACGGGACCTCCCCGAACACTGAAGCTTTCTTT. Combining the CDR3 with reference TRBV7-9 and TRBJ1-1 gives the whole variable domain DTGVSQNPRHKITKRGQNVTFRCDPISEHNRLYWYRQTLGQGPEFLTYFQNEAQLEKSRLLSDRFSAERPKGSFSTLEIQRTEQGDSAMYLCASSPYGTSPNTEAFFGQGTRLTVV.